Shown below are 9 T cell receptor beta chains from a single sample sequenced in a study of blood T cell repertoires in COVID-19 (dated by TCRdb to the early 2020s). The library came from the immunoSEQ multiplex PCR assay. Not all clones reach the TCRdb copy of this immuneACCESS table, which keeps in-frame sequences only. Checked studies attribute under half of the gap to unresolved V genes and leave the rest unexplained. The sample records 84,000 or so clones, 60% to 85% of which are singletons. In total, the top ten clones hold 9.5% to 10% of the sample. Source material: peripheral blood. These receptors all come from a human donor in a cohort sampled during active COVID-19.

CDR3 DNA sequence: TGTGCCAGCAGCTTATCAACCGACGCGGGGGGCTACACCTTC. Translation gives CASSLSTDAGGYTF. This sequence joins TRBV7-9 and TRBJ1-2; no firm D call. V was cut by 2 bases and J by 8 bases, with 15 bases left in between. CDR3 length equals 14 residues. Germline assignment: CDR1 SEHNR and CDR2 FQNEAQ (reference sequence). Drawing the rest from reference TRBV7-9 and TRBJ1-2, the complete variable domain is DTGVSQNPRHKITKRGQNVTFRCDPISEHNRLYWYRQTLGQGPEFLTYFQNEAQLEKSRLLSDRFSAERPKGSFSTLEIQRTEQGDSAMYLCASSLSTDAGGYTFGSGTRLTVV.

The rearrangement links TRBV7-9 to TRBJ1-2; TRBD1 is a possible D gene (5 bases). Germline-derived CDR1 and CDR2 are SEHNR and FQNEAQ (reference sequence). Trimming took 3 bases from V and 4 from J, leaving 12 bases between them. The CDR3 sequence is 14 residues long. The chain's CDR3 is CASSLGLGGYGYTF. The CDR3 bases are TGTGCCAGCAGCTTGGGGCTGGGTGGCTATGGCTACACCTTC.

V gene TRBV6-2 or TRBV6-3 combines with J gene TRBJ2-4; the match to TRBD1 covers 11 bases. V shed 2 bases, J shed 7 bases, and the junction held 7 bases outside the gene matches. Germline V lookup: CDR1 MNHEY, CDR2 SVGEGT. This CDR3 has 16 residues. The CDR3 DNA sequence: TGTGCCAGCAGTTACGCCGGGACAGGGGGTACGAACATTCAGTACTTC. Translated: CASSYAGTGGTNIQYF.

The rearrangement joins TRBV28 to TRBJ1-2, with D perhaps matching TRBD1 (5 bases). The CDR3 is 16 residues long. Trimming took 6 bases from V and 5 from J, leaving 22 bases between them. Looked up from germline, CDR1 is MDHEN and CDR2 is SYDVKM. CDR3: CASRPGLQRANYGYTF. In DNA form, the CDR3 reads TGTGCCAGCAGGCCGGGACTGCAAAGAGCCAATTATGGCTACACCTTC.

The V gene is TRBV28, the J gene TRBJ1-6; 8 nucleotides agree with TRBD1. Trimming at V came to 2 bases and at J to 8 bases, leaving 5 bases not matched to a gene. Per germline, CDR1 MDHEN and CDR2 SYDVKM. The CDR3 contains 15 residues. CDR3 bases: TGTGCCAGCAGTTTACCCCAGGGGGCGGATTCACCCCTCCACTTT. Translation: CASSLPQGADSPLHF.

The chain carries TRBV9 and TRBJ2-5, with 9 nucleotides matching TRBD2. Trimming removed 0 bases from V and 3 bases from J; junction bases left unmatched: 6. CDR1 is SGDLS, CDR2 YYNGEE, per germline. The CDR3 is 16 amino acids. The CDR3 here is CASSVGASGAEETQYF. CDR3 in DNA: TGTGCCAGCAGCGTAGGGGCTAGCGGGGCTGAAGAGACCCAGTACTTC.

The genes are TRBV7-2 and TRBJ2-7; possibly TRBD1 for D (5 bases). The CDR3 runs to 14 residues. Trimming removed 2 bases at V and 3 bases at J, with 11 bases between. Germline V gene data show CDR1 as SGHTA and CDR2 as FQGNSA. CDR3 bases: TGTGCCAGCAGCTTATCAGGACACATCTACGAGCAGTACTTC. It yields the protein CASSLSGHIYEQYF.

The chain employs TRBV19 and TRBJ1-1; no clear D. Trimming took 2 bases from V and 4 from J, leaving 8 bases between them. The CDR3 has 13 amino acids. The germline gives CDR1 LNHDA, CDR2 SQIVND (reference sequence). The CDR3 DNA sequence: TGTGCCAGTAGTATAAGCAGGCTCACTGAAGCTTTCTTT. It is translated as CASSISRLTEAFF.

The CDR3 here is CAISEGQGNYGYTF. The CDR3 coding sequence is TGTGCCATCAGTGAGGGACAGGGGAACTATGGCTACACCTTC. This chain links TRBV10-3 with TRBJ1-2, with 9 bases aligning to TRBD1. CDR1 is ENHRY, CDR2 SYGVKD, per germline. V was clipped by 2 bases and J by 2 bases; unmatched bases: 0. This CDR3 has 14 amino acids.